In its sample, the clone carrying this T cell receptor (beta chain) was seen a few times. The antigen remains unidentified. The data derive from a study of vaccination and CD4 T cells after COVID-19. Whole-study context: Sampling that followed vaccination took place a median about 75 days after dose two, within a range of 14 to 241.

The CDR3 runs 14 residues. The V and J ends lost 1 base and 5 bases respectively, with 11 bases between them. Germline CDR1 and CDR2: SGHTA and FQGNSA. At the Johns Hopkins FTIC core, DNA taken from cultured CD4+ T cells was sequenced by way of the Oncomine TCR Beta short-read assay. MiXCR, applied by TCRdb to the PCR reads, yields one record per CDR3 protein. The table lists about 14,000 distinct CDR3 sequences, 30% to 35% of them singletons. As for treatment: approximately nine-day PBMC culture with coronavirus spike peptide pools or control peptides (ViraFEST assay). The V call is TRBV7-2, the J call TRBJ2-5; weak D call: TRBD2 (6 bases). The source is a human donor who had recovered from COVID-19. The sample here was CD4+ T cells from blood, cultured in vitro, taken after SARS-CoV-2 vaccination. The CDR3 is CASSLGPAGETQYF. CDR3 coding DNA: TGTGCCAGCAGCTTAGGGCCGGCGGGGGAGACCCAGTACTTC.